This is a list of T cell receptor beta chains from one sample in a study of blood T cell repertoires in COVID-19. The table came from immunoSEQ multiplex PCR; TCRdb's copy has only in-frame clones and leaves some out. This sample has under 200,000 clones, with 80% found just once. The sample comprised peripheral blood. The receptors come from a man in his 60s with acute or convalescent COVID-19. The conserved cysteine and the conserved F or W are not part of the CDR3 here. For some rows the clone size is stated as once, few or many, or as a class when expanded; others skip it.

V: TRBV4-2
size: NA
CDR3: ASSQEASGAYNEQF

V: TRBV3-1/TRBV3-2
size: NA
CDR3: ASSPAGGPGNIQY

V: TRBV3-1/TRBV3-2
size: NA
CDR3: ASSPTTNEQF

V: TRBV15
size: NA
CDR3: ATSIQQGQRYYSGANVLT

V: TRBV2
size: once
CDR3: ASSEARGIYGYT

V: TRBV6-5
size: NA
CDR3: ASASTGQGNEQY

V: TRBV5-1
size: NA
CDR3: ASSIQGSGNTIY

V: TRBV7-3
size: NA
CDR3: ASSSLGTIGYEQF

V: TRBV7-2
size: NA
CDR3: ASSRGGLRLSYNEQF

V: TRBV19
size: NA
CDR3: ASSDRQGLRNSPLH

V: TRBV7-9
size: NA
CDR3: ASSLPMGREDEQF